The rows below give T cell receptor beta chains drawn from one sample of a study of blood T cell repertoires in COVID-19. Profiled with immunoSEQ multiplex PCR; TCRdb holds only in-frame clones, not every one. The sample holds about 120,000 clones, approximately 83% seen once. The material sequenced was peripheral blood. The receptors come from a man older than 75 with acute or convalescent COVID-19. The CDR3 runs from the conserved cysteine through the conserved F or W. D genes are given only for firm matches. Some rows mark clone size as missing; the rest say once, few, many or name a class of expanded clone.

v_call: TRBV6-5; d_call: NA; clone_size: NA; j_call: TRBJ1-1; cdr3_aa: CASKGGGTEAFF; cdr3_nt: TGTGCCAGCAAAGGGGGGGGAACTGAAGCTTTCTTT
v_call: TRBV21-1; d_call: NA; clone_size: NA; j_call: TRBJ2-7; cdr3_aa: CASSKGGDRVYEQYF; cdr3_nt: TGTGCCAGCAGCAAAGGGGGGGACAGGGTGTACGAGCAGTACTTC
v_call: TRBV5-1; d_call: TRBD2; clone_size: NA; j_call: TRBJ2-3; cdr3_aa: CASSPAPGLESTDTQYF; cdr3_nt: TGCGCCAGCAGCCCCGCCCCCGGACTAGAAAGCACAGATACGCAGTATTTT
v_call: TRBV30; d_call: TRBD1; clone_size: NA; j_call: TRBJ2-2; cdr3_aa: CACHIPGLLDRGWTGELFF; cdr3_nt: TGTGCCTGCCATATACCGGGACTCTTAGACAGGGGGTGGACCGGGGAGCTGTTTTTT
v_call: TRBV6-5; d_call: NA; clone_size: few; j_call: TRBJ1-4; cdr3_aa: CASSSTVDNEKLFF; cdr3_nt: TGTGCCAGCAGCTCGACAGTCGATAATGAAAAACTGTTTTTT
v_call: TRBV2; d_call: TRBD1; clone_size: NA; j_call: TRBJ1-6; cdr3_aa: CASRANRQGGSYNSPLHF; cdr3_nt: TGTGCCAGCAGAGCAAATCGACAGGGCGGTTCCTATAATTCACCCCTCCACTTT
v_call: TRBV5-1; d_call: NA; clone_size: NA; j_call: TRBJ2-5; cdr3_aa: CASSSQGLEGTQYF; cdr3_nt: TGCGCCAGCAGCTCTCAAGGCCTGGAGGGGACCCAGTACTTC
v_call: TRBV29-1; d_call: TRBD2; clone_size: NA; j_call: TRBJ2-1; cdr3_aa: CSVVVSSGGGEQFF; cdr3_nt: TGCAGCGTTGTGGTGTCTAGCGGGGGGGGAGAGCAGTTCTTC
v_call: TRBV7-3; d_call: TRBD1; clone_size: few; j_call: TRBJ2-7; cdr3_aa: CASSPGTGGLQYF; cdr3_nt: TGTGCCAGCAGCCCTGGGACAGGTGGGCTACAGTACTTC
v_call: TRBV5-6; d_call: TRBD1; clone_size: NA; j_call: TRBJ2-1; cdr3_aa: CASSLYRGSYNEQFF; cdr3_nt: TGTGCCAGCAGCTTATACAGGGGATCCTACAATGAGCAGTTCTTC